These 8 T cell receptor beta chains originate from one sample sequenced in a study of T cell clonotyping in hematopoietic cell transplantation. Measured with immunoSEQ multiplex PCR; TCRdb has only the in-frame clones, and not every one. This table holds about 2,000 clones, approximately 90% found once. This sample comprised peripheral blood mononuclear cells, obtained 30 days after allogeneic stem cell transplant. The receptors stem from a female patient aged 45-65 years who had an allogeneic stem cell transplant from a related donor, so the T cells may come from the graft donor. Some clones in this sample may be carry-over from other donors' samples.

The chain's CDR3 is CASSVRKGMELFF. CDR3 sequence (DNA): TGTGCCAGCAGCGTGAGGAAGGGGATGGAGCTGTTTTTT. The rearrangement links TRBV9 to TRBJ2-2, with D tentatively TRBD1 (5 bases). The CDR3 extends over 13 amino acids. Germline assignment: CDR1 SGDLS and CDR2 YYNGEE. The V end lost 2 bases, the J end lost 10 bases, and 12 bases lay between the germline ends.

For the CDR3, the DNA is TGTGCCAGCTGGGATCCTATCCAAGAGACCCAGTACTTC. Translated: CASWDPIQETQYF. This sequence joins TRBV2 and TRBJ2-5; D is ambiguous. V was trimmed by 8 bases and J by 1 base, leaving 11 bases between them. The CDR3 consists of 13 residues. Germline V gene data show CDR1 as SNHLY and CDR2 as FYNNEI.

The V and J genes are TRBV28 and TRBJ2-3; 7 nucleotides match TRBD2. Germline-derived CDR1 and CDR2 are MDHEN and SYDVKM. The CDR3 extends over 12 amino acids. V lost 1 base and J lost 14; bases outside the gene matches: 6. The CDR3 DNA reads as TGTGCCAGCAGTTTATCGGGGACTAATACGTATTTT. This gives the protein CASSLSGTNTYF.

The V gene is TRBV28, the J gene TRBJ1-2; the D is unclear. The CDR3 contains 11 residues. V lost 7 bases to trimming and J lost 8 bases, with 11 bases between them. Germline CDR1 is MDHEN and CDR2 is SYDVKM. CDR3 in DNA: TGTGCCAGCACCTCGGCAAGGGGCTACACCTTC. Encoded protein: CASTSARGYTF.

The chain employs TRBV30 and TRBJ2-5; a possible D gene is TRBD2 (5 bases). The CDR3 has 11 amino acids. Germline V gene data show CDR1 as GTSNPN and CDR2 as SVGIG (reference sequence). Trimming cost V 3 bases and J 7 bases, with 9 bases left between them. CDR3 amino acids: CAWSLGVTQYF. As DNA, the CDR3 is TGTGCCTGGAGCCTGGGAGTGACCCAGTACTTC.

V gene TRBV7-9 combines with J gene TRBJ1-6, with TRBD1 matching 7 bases. Losses at the gene ends were 5 bases for V and 10 bases for J; bases not matched to a gene: 20. This CDR3 is built from 18 residues. From germline, CDR1 is SEHNR and CDR2 FQNEAQ (reference sequence). The CDR3 sequence is CASSIIGEGGRAYSPLHF. CDR3 DNA: TGTGCCAGCAGCATCATAGGGGAAGGGGGCAGGGCGTACTCACCCCTCCACTTT.

V and J are TRBV18 and TRBJ2-7; 11 nucleotides match TRBD1. V lost 2 bases to trimming and J lost 2 bases; unmatched junction nucleotides: 5. CDR1 and CDR2 (germline): KGHSH, LQKENI. The CDR3 spans 16 residues. DNA of the CDR3: TGTGCCAGCTCACCATGGGGACAGGGGGTACCCTACGAGCAGTACTTC. Protein product: CASSPWGQGVPYEQYF.

This chain joins TRBV4-1 and TRBJ1-3, with D unclear. The CDR3 is made up of 17 amino acids. CDR1 and CDR2 from the germline V gene are MGHRA and YSYEKL. Trimming cost V 5 bases and J 0 bases, with 17 bases left between them. The CDR3 loop is CASSVTRGPSSGNTIYF. CDR3 in DNA: TGCGCCAGCAGCGTTACCCGGGGTCCCAGCTCTGGAAACACCATATATTTT.